This is a list of T cell receptor beta chains from one sample in a study of blood T cells in healthy people across ages. TCRdb reanalysed the 5' RACE reads using MiXCR and keeps one entry per CDR3 protein. The table lists more than 1.4 million distinct CDR3 sequences, around 42% of them singletons. Input material: blood. Source of these receptors: a woman aged 18-29 years in good health. Both conserved end residues are part of each CDR3. D genes are given only for firm matches. The listing skips clone size in some rows; elsewhere it reads once, few, many or a size class.

cdr3_aa: CASSDYSNQPQHF
cdr3_nt: TGTGCCAGCAGTGATTACAGCAATCAGCCCCAGCATTTT
j_call: TRBJ1-5
d_call: .
clone_size: few
v_call: TRBV6-1

cdr3_aa: CASRTLDSNQPQHF
cdr3_nt: TGTGCCAGCCGGACGCTCGATAGCAATCAGCCCCAGCATTTT
j_call: TRBJ1-5
d_call: .
clone_size: few
v_call: TRBV2

cdr3_aa: CASSQGLAGGPDEQYF
cdr3_nt: TGTGCCAGCAGCCAGGGACTAGCGGGAGGGCCGGACGAGCAGTACTTC
j_call: TRBJ2-7
d_call: TRBD2
clone_size: .
v_call: TRBV7-9

cdr3_aa: CSATAVRKQFF
cdr3_nt: TGCAGTGCTACCGCTGTACGGAAGCAGTTCTTC
j_call: TRBJ2-1
d_call: .
clone_size: .
v_call: TRBV20-1

cdr3_aa: CASSLSDTRTDTQYF
cdr3_nt: TGTGCCAGCAGTTTATCGGACACCCGCACAGATACGCAGTATTTT
j_call: TRBJ2-3
d_call: .
clone_size: .
v_call: TRBV6-6

cdr3_aa: CASSANAGTFYGYTF
cdr3_nt: TGTGCCAGCTCAGCAAACGCGGGGACCTTCTATGGCTACACCTTC
j_call: TRBJ1-2
d_call: .
clone_size: .
v_call: TRBV18

cdr3_aa: CASSVAGRVNTEAFF
cdr3_nt: TGTGCCAGCAGCGTAGCAGGCAGAGTGAACACTGAAGCTTTCTTT
j_call: TRBJ1-1
d_call: .
clone_size: .
v_call: TRBV9

cdr3_aa: CASHYDIYSNQPQHF
cdr3_nt: TGTGCCAGTCACTACGACATCTATAGCAATCAGCCCCAGCATTTT
j_call: TRBJ1-5
d_call: .
clone_size: few
v_call: TRBV6-1

cdr3_aa: CSASSRGSSYNEQFF
cdr3_nt: TGCAGTGCTAGTTCGCGGGGGAGCTCCTACAATGAGCAGTTCTTC
j_call: TRBJ2-1
d_call: TRBD2
clone_size: .
v_call: TRBV20-1

cdr3_aa: CASTQGAGTGEYNEQFF
cdr3_nt: TGTGCCAGCACCCAGGGCGCCGGGACAGGAGAATACAATGAGCAGTTCTTC
j_call: TRBJ2-1
d_call: TRBD1
clone_size: .
v_call: TRBV11-1

cdr3_aa: CASSQDGGAATEQYF
cdr3_nt: TGTGCCAGCAGCCAAGACGGCGGGGCCGCTACCGAGCAGTACTTC
j_call: TRBJ2-7
d_call: .
clone_size: few
v_call: TRBV4-2

cdr3_aa: CASSEMGQAYEQYF
cdr3_nt: TGCGCCAGCAGTGAAATGGGACAGGCCTACGAGCAGTACTTC
j_call: TRBJ2-7
d_call: TRBD1
clone_size: many
v_call: TRBV10-2

cdr3_aa: CSATGLAGDVTDTQYF
cdr3_nt: TGCAGTGCTACTGGACTAGCGGGAGATGTCACAGATACGCAGTATTTT
j_call: TRBJ2-3
d_call: TRBD2
clone_size: .
v_call: TRBV20-1

cdr3_aa: CSAESGTAYNEQYF
cdr3_nt: TGCAGTGCTGAATCCGGGACAGCTTACAATGAGCAGTACTTC
j_call: TRBJ2-5
d_call: TRBD1
clone_size: .
v_call: TRBV20-1

cdr3_aa: CASSERQVHGAFF
cdr3_nt: TGTGCCAGCAGTGAAAGGCAGGTTCATGGAGCTTTCTTT
j_call: TRBJ1-1
d_call: .
clone_size: .
v_call: TRBV6-1

cdr3_aa: CASSLVSGNTEAFF
cdr3_nt: TGTGCCAGCAGCTTAGTTTCCGGCAACACTGAAGCTTTCTTT
j_call: TRBJ1-1
d_call: .
clone_size: few
v_call: TRBV7-2

cdr3_aa: CASSRQGGEQPQHF
cdr3_nt: TGTGCCAGCAGTCGACAGGGCGGGGAACAGCCCCAGCATTTT
j_call: TRBJ1-5
d_call: TRBD1
clone_size: few
v_call: TRBV3-1

cdr3_aa: CASSPPGYGETQYF
cdr3_nt: TGCGCCAGCAGCCCCCCAGGGTACGGGGAGACCCAGTACTTC
j_call: TRBJ2-5
d_call: .
clone_size: .
v_call: TRBV10-2

cdr3_aa: CASSYGVHEQFF
cdr3_nt: TGTGCCAGCAGTTATGGGGTCCATGAGCAGTTCTTC
j_call: TRBJ2-1
d_call: .
clone_size: .
v_call: TRBV6-5

cdr3_aa: CASPPVSGGTYNEQFF
cdr3_nt: TGTGCCAGCCCCCCGGTTAGCGGGGGGACCTACAATGAGCAGTTCTTC
j_call: TRBJ2-1
d_call: TRBD2
clone_size: .
v_call: TRBV27

cdr3_aa: CASSSSGTGSRGYTF
cdr3_nt: TGCGCCAGCAGCTCCTCCGGGACGGGAAGTCGTGGCTACACCTTC
j_call: TRBJ1-2
d_call: .
clone_size: .
v_call: TRBV5-1

cdr3_aa: CASSLALKGNNEKLFF
cdr3_nt: TGTGCCAGCAGCTTAGCGCTGAAGGGGAACAATGAAAAACTGTTTTTT
j_call: TRBJ1-4
d_call: .
clone_size: few
v_call: TRBV7-8

cdr3_aa: CASSLTSGSEQFF
cdr3_nt: TGTGCCAGCAGCCTGACTAGCGGGAGTGAGCAGTTCTTC
j_call: TRBJ2-1
d_call: TRBD2
clone_size: few
v_call: TRBV6-1

cdr3_aa: CSASQVTGGYTF
cdr3_nt: TGCAGTGCTTCCCAGGTCACGGGCGGCTACACCTTC
j_call: TRBJ1-2
d_call: .
clone_size: .
v_call: TRBV20-1

cdr3_aa: CASSQRLAGGIQETQYF
cdr3_nt: TGTGCCAGCAGCCAAAGACTAGCGGGAGGGATCCAAGAGACCCAGTACTTC
j_call: TRBJ2-5
d_call: TRBD2
clone_size: .
v_call: TRBV14

cdr3_aa: CASRSRTGKETQYF
cdr3_nt: TGCGCCAGCAGGTCCCGGACAGGCAAGGAGACCCAGTACTTC
j_call: TRBJ2-5
d_call: TRBD1
clone_size: few
v_call: TRBV5-1

cdr3_aa: CSASFGPEDDYGYTF
cdr3_nt: TGCAGTGCGAGCTTTGGACCCGAAGATGACTATGGCTACACCTTC
j_call: TRBJ1-2
d_call: .
clone_size: .
v_call: TRBV20-1

cdr3_aa: CASSFVEAGTGSYNEQFF
cdr3_nt: TGTGCCAGCAGCTTCGTCGAGGCCGGGACAGGCTCCTACAATGAGCAGTTCTTC
j_call: TRBJ2-1
d_call: TRBD1
clone_size: few
v_call: TRBV11-1

cdr3_aa: CASGGHKLNEKLFF
cdr3_nt: TGTGCCAGCGGGGGACATAAACTAAATGAAAAACTGTTTTTT
j_call: TRBJ1-4
d_call: .
clone_size: .
v_call: TRBV6-5

cdr3_aa: CASSLPALTDTQYF
cdr3_nt: TGTGCCAGCAGTCTACCGGCACTGACAGATACGCAGTATTTT
j_call: TRBJ2-3
d_call: .
clone_size: .
v_call: TRBV12-3/TRBV12-4

cdr3_aa: CASSLALGLAGIYEQYF
cdr3_nt: TGTGCCAGCAGTTTAGCGCTGGGACTAGCGGGAATCTATGAGCAGTATTTT
j_call: TRBJ2-3
d_call: TRBD2
clone_size: .
v_call: TRBV12-3/TRBV12-4

cdr3_aa: CASSLSWGTGANVNTEAFF
cdr3_nt: TGTGCCAGCAGTTTGTCGTGGGGGACAGGGGCCAATGTGAACACTGAAGCTTTCTTT
j_call: TRBJ1-1
d_call: TRBD1
clone_size: .
v_call: TRBV12-3/TRBV12-4

cdr3_aa: CASSGWQEETQYF
cdr3_nt: TGTGCCAGCAGCGGATGGCAGGAAGAGACCCAGTACTTC
j_call: TRBJ2-5
d_call: .
clone_size: .
v_call: TRBV11-2

cdr3_aa: CASSSKSGANVLTF
cdr3_nt: TGCGCCAGCAGCTCAAAATCTGGGGCCAACGTCCTGACTTTC
j_call: TRBJ2-6
d_call: .
clone_size: .
v_call: TRBV5-1

cdr3_aa: CAWSVSSRAFF
cdr3_nt: TGTGCCTGGAGTGTATCCTCGCGCGCTTTCTTT
j_call: TRBJ1-1
d_call: .
clone_size: .
v_call: TRBV30

cdr3_aa: CASSLGPGGSTDTQYF
cdr3_nt: TGCGCCAGCAGCTTGGGGCCCGGCGGAAGCACAGATACGCAGTATTTT
j_call: TRBJ2-3
d_call: .
clone_size: .
v_call: TRBV5-1

cdr3_aa: CASCRGVSGNTIYF
cdr3_nt: TGTGCCAGCTGCCGGGGCGTCTCTGGAAACACCATATATTTT
j_call: TRBJ1-3
d_call: .
clone_size: .
v_call: TRBV6-6

cdr3_aa: CASSPSLLGSSEQYF
cdr3_nt: TGTGCCAGCAGCCCCAGTCTCCTGGGGAGTTCCGAGCAGTACTTC
j_call: TRBJ2-7
d_call: .
clone_size: few
v_call: TRBV7-2

cdr3_aa: CSVEAPNQPNYGYTF
cdr3_nt: TGCAGCGTTGAAGCACCGAACCAACCGAACTATGGCTACACCTTC
j_call: TRBJ1-2
d_call: .
clone_size: few
v_call: TRBV29-1

cdr3_aa: CSPPGVNSPLHF
cdr3_nt: TGCAGTCCCCCCGGGGTTAATTCACCCCTCCACTTT
j_call: TRBJ1-6
d_call: .
clone_size: .
v_call: TRBV20-1

cdr3_aa: CASPRGRVHEQYF
cdr3_nt: TGTGCCAGCCCTAGGGGCAGGGTCCACGAGCAGTACTTC
j_call: TRBJ2-7
d_call: .
clone_size: few
v_call: TRBV25-1

cdr3_aa: CSARDPRGLLHEQYF
cdr3_nt: TGCAGTGCTAGAGATCCCCGGGGCTTGCTCCACGAGCAGTACTTC
j_call: TRBJ2-7
d_call: .
clone_size: .
v_call: TRBV20-1

cdr3_aa: CASSYSERTEAFF
cdr3_nt: TGTGCCAGCAGTTACTCGGAACGCACTGAAGCTTTCTTT
j_call: TRBJ1-1
d_call: .
clone_size: .
v_call: TRBV6-5

cdr3_aa: CASSRDFESYGYTF
cdr3_nt: TGCGCCAGCAGCCGGGACTTCGAGAGCTATGGCTACACCTTC
j_call: TRBJ1-2
d_call: .
clone_size: few
v_call: TRBV5-1

cdr3_aa: CSVPSGREMNTEAFF
cdr3_nt: TGCAGTGTCCCATCAGGACGCGAGATGAACACTGAAGCTTTCTTT
j_call: TRBJ1-1
d_call: .
clone_size: .
v_call: TRBV20-1

cdr3_aa: CASSLETSGTYEQYF
cdr3_nt: TGTGCCAGCAGCTTAGAAACTAGCGGGACCTACGAGCAGTACTTC
j_call: TRBJ2-7
d_call: TRBD2
clone_size: .
v_call: TRBV7-6